What follows are 15 T cell receptor beta chains derived from one specimen sequenced in a study of cytomegalovirus exposure and HLA in healthy donors. The PCR contained 60 Vbeta and 13 Jbeta primers. Some clones are missing from TCRdb's copy, which holds only in-frame ones; the method was immunoSEQ multiplex PCR. The table has some 190,000 clones, 75% to 80% seen once. The sample comprised PBMCs. These receptors were obtained from a female donor in good health and CMV-seronegative.

This clone was detected only once. V and J are TRBV4-1 and TRBJ1-2; 9 bases fit TRBD1. The CDR3 totals 15 residues. In germline, CDR1 is MGHRA, CDR2 YSYEKL. V shed 0 bases, J shed 7 bases, and the junction held 6 bases outside the gene matches. CDR3: CASSQEDRGLGGYTF. In nucleotides, the CDR3 is TGCGCCAGCAGCCAAGAGGACAGGGGCCTCGGTGGCTACACCTTC.

CDR3 sequence: CASSPFAGQGRETQYF. The CDR3 nucleotides read TGTGCCAGCAGTCCGTTTGCGGGACAGGGAAGGGAGACCCAGTACTTC. The V gene is TRBV27, the J gene TRBJ2-5; 9 bases map to TRBD1. Germline loops: CDR1 MNHEY, CDR2 SMNVEV (reference sequence). The CDR3 consists of 16 residues. V was clipped by 5 bases and J by 5 bases; unmatched bases: 12.

CDR3 protein: CASSLSTGIYGYTF. CDR3 coding DNA: TGTGCCAGCAGCTTATCTACAGGGATCTATGGCTACACCTTC. V gene TRBV7-9 combines with J gene TRBJ1-2; a possible D gene is TRBD1 (6 bases). CDR3 length equals 14 residues. Trimming removed 2 bases from V and 4 bases from J, with 11 bases in between. CDR1 is SEHNR and CDR2 is FQNEAQ in the germline V gene (reference sequence).

The chain uses TRBV6-1 and TRBJ1-1; 7 bases match TRBD1. The CDR3 contains 14 residues. In germline, CDR1 is MNHNS, CDR2 SASEGT. With V trimmed by 3 bases and J by 4 bases, 5 bases remained unmatched. This CDR3 is CASSDRGLVTEAFF. The CDR3, as DNA: TGTGCCAGCAGTGACAGGGGGTTGGTCACTGAAGCTTTCTTT.

This chain connects TRBV7-2 to TRBJ1-5, with no clear D. CDR1 is SGHTA and CDR2 is FQGNSA in the germline V gene. With 1 base removed from V and 4 bases from J, the gap between germline ends came to 14 bases. CDR3 length: 16 residues. CDR3 sequence: CASSLGTGMRNQPQHF. The CDR3 nucleotides are TGTGCCAGCAGCTTAGGTACGGGTATGAGGAATCAGCCCCAGCATTTT.

The chain has TRBV30 and TRBJ2-7; 9 bases align to TRBD2. Germline V gene lookup returns CDR1 GTSNPN and CDR2 SVGIG (reference sequence). V was pared by 5 bases and J by 7 bases, with 9 bases of the junction left unmatched. CDR3 length: 13 residues. The CDR3 bases are TGTGCCTGGCGGCGGGGGGGTACTAGGGAGCAGTACTTC. Protein: CAWRRGGTREQYF.

The V gene is TRBV23-1, the J gene TRBJ2-7, with 8 bases aligning to TRBD1. TRBV23-1 carries the ORF label, with uncertain function. This CDR3 is built from 15 residues. Trimming took 6 bases from V and 0 from J; bases not matched to a gene: 7. CDR3 coding DNA: TGCGCCAGCAGCCTCCCGGGACAGGCCTCCTACGAGCAGTACTTC. Encoded protein: CASSLPGQASYEQYF.

There are a few counts of this clone. The chain uses TRBV18 and TRBJ1-2; 9 nucleotides match TRBD1. The trim removed 5 bases at V and 4 bases at J, leaving 2 bases unmatched. Germline lookup yields CDR1 KGHSH and CDR2 LQKENI. There are 13 residues in the CDR3. Written as DNA, the CDR3 is TGTGCCAGCTCAAGGACAGGGGCCTATGGCTACACCTTC. It specifies CASSRTGAYGYTF.

The genes are TRBV30 and TRBJ1-6, with no clear D. Germline V gene data show CDR1 as GTSNPN and CDR2 as SVGIG (reference sequence). Trimming took 4 bases from V and 0 from J, leaving 10 bases between them. This CDR3 is 15 amino acids long. For the CDR3, the DNA is TGTGCCTGGACGAGAGTTAGCTCCTATAATTCACCCCTCCACTTT. Its protein is CAWTRVSSYNSPLHF.

CDR3 nucleotide sequence: TGTGCCAGCAGTTATGACAGATTTGGGCTCTATGGCTACACCTTC. Encoded protein: CASSYDRFGLYGYTF. The chain combines TRBV28 with TRBJ1-2, with D perhaps TRBD1 (5 bases). The ends were cut back, 4 bases at V and 4 bases at J, with 16 bases in the middle. This CDR3 is 15 amino acids long. The germline gives CDR1 MDHEN, CDR2 SYDVKM.

The V and J genes are TRBV10-3 and TRBJ2-7; D is undetermined. Looked up from germline, CDR1 is ENHRY and CDR2 is SYGVKD. V lost 4 bases to trimming and J lost 0 bases, with 7 bases between them. CDR3 length: 13 residues. The CDR3 nucleotides read TGTGCCATCAGTGTGCGGAGCTCCTACGAGCAGTACTTC. Amino acid sequence: CAISVRSSYEQYF.

This clone was observed a handful of times. The V call is TRBV7-9, the J call TRBJ1-2; D might be TRBD1 (6 bases). Trimming removed 2 bases at V and 1 base at J, with 11 bases between. This CDR3 has 15 residues. In germline, CDR1 is SEHNR, CDR2 FQNEAQ (reference sequence). DNA for the CDR3: TGTGCCAGCAGCTTACAGGGGCCGTTTAACTATGGCTACACCTTC. This translates into CASSLQGPFNYGYTF.

The V gene is TRBV5-4, the J gene TRBJ1-4, with D possibly being TRBD1 (6 bases). Germline V lookup: CDR1 SGHNT, CDR2 YYREEE (reference sequence). The CDR3 extends over 13 amino acids. Trimming removed 1 base at V and 12 bases at J, with 13 bases between. The CDR3 reads CASSLSGSGELFF. The CDR3 coding sequence is TGTGCCAGCAGCTTGAGTGGGTCAGGGGAACTGTTTTTT.

The chain uses TRBV11-2 and TRBJ1-6; 9 nucleotides match TRBD1. With V trimmed by 4 bases and J by 10 bases, 5 bases remained unmatched. The V gene's germline CDR1 is SGHAT and CDR2 FQNNGV. CDR3 length equals 14 residues. The DNA for the CDR3 is TGTGCCAGCAGCTGGACAGGGGTGGACTCACCCCTCCACTTT. Protein product: CASSWTGVDSPLHF.

This chain joins TRBV7-9 and TRBJ2-2; 10 positions match TRBD2. CDR1 and CDR2 from the germline V gene are SEHNR and FQNEAQ (reference sequence). The CDR3 spans 15 residues. The J segment lost 5 bases and the V segment lost 4 bases, leaving 4 bases of the junction unmatched. DNA of the CDR3: TGTGCCAGCAGCTCTAGCGGGAGTTTTACCGGGGAGCTGTTTTTT. It codes for CASSSSGSFTGELFF.